Listed here are 26 T cell receptor beta chains from one sample, sequenced in a study of T cell repertoires in cytomegalovirus infection. TCRdb re-analysed the reads in MiXCR, keeping a single row per CDR3 protein. Among 500,000 to 600,000 distinct CDR3 sequences, approximately 15% were seen once, and the ten largest hold more than 20%. The sample taken for sequencing was CD8+ T cells from PBMCs. These receptors were taken from a human donor in good health (CMV status not recorded). Some clones in this sample may be carry-over from other donors' samples.

Ten or more counts support this clonotype. The CDR3 loop reads CSVEDLGGRAPTDTQYF. CDR3 in DNA: TGCAGCGTTGAAGATCTGGGCGGGAGGGCCCCCACAGATACGCAGTATTTT. This chain uses TRBV29-1 with TRBJ2-3, with 9 bases that match TRBD2. With V trimmed by 0 bases and J by 2 bases, 9 bases remained unmatched. The CDR3 loop spans 17 amino acids. Germline V CDR1 and CDR2: SQVTM, ANQGSEA.

This chain joins TRBV19 and TRBJ1-6, with D maybe TRBD1 (5 bases). The CDR3 sequence is 13 residues long. Germline V gene data show CDR1 as LNHDA and CDR2 as SQIVND (reference sequence). V lost 5 bases to trimming and J lost 10 bases, with 12 bases between them. The CDR3 is CASSASSGSPLHF. The CDR3 DNA reads as TGTGCCAGTAGTGCCTCTTCAGGGTCACCCCTCCACTTT.

This sequence joins TRBV9 and TRBJ2-7; 10 bases match TRBD2. This CDR3 has 17 amino acids. V lost 4 bases and J lost 5; bases outside the gene matches: 15. CDR1 is SGDLS, CDR2 YYNGEE, per germline. CDR3 DNA sequence: TGTGCCAGCAGCCCAAGATGGGGTCAGCGGGGGGGCAACGAGCAGTACTTC. As protein: CASSPRWGQRGGNEQYF. The full variable domain, rest sourced from reference TRBV9 and TRBJ2-7, is DSGVTQTPKHLITATGQRVTLRCSPRSGDLSVYWYQQSLDQGLQFLIQYYNGEERAKGNILERFSAQQFPDLHSELNLSSLELGDSALYFCASSPRWGQRGGNEQYFGPGTRLTVT.

This clonotype was counted ten times or more. The chain links TRBV12-3 or TRBV12-4 to TRBJ1-5; D possibly corresponds to TRBD1 (5 bases). The ends were cut back, 7 bases at V and 7 bases at J, with 17 bases in the middle. The CDR3 loop spans 14 amino acids. CDR3 DNA sequence: TGTGCCAGCAACCTACTTGGGGGTCTACAGCCCCAGCATTTT. Protein sequence: CASNLLGGLQPQHF.

This clonotype has a handful of counts. The chain has TRBV20-1 and TRBJ1-2, with D perhaps TRBD1 (5 bases). The ends were cut back, 1 base at V and 6 bases at J, with 24 bases in the middle. The CDR3 sequence is 17 residues long. Germline values: CDR1 DFQATT, CDR2 SNEGSKA (reference sequence). The CDR3 loop is CSARVGPPGRPANGYTF. The DNA for the CDR3 is TGCAGTGCTAGAGTAGGTCCCCCGGGACGGCCTGCAAATGGCTACACCTTC.

The rearrangement links TRBV15 to TRBJ2-2, with 11 positions matching TRBD2. V lost 5 bases to trimming and J lost 8 bases; unmatched junction nucleotides: 13. Germline V lookup: CDR1 LNHNV, CDR2 YYDKDF (reference sequence). This CDR3 is 17 amino acids long. The DNA for the CDR3 is TGTGCCACCAGCGCACTTCTAGCGGGAGGTGCCCCAGGGGAGCTGTTTTTT. It yields the protein CATSALLAGGAPGELFF.

This clonotype has more than one count but fewer than ten. The chain is built from TRBV12-3 or TRBV12-4 and TRBJ2-3; TRBD2 aligns across 9 bases. J lost 1 base, V lost 6 bases, and 8 bases had no gene match. The CDR3 is 16 amino acids. DNA of the CDR3: TGTGCCAGCAGCCTTGGGCGGGGGGGAGGCACAGATACGCAGTATTTT. Its protein is CASSLGRGGGTDTQYF.

This clonotype turned up a few times. This sequence joins TRBV20-1 and TRBJ2-7; TRBD2 is a possible D gene (6 bases). The CDR3 has 15 residues. The germline V gene has CDR1 DFQATT and CDR2 SNEGSKA (reference sequence). Trimming shortened V by 5 bases and J by 5 bases, and 22 bases separated the two germline ends. The CDR3 DNA reads as TGCAGTGCTTCGCGAACTGAGGGTACGGGGGACGAGCAGTACTTC. It is translated as CSASRTEGTGDEQYF.

This chain uses TRBV20-1 with TRBJ1-2; D uncertain. This CDR3 has 11 amino acids. In germline, CDR1 is DFQATT, CDR2 SNEGSKA (reference sequence). Between the trimmed V and J ends, which lost 6 bases and 8 bases, there was a span of 13 bases. The CDR3 nucleotides are TGCAGTGCGAAAGGAGGTGGCGGCTACACCTTC. This encodes CSAKGGGGYTF.

This clonotype has just a few counts. V gene TRBV6-5 combines with J gene TRBJ1-5; tentatively, D is TRBD1 (5 bases). The CDR3 sequence is 13 residues long. V lost 5 bases to trimming and J lost 7 bases, with 12 bases between them. Germline V CDR1 and CDR2: MNHEY, SVGAGI. The DNA for the CDR3 is TGTGCCAGCAGTCTCCGGGGGAGCCAGCCCCAGCATTTT. This sequence encodes CASSLRGSQPQHF.

The chain combines TRBV3-1 with TRBJ1-3; possibly TRBD1 for D (5 bases). The germline V gene encodes CDR1 LGHDT and CDR2 YNNKEL (reference sequence). The CDR3 runs 16 residues. With 4 bases removed from V and 3 bases from J, the gap between germline ends came to 16 bases. Here the CDR3 reads CASSPQGKSSGNTIYF. The CDR3 coding sequence is TGTGCCAGCAGCCCTCAGGGAAAGTCTAGTGGAAACACCATATATTTT.

The CDR3 protein is CASLAWNEQFF. Written as DNA, the CDR3 is TGTGCCAGTCTAGCCTGGAATGAGCAGTTCTTC. This rearrangement joins TRBV19 to TRBJ2-1; possibly TRBD2 for D (5 bases). The CDR3 is 11 amino acids. The V end was cut by 8 bases, the J end by 7 bases, with 9 bases between. Germline-derived CDR1 and CDR2 are LNHDA and SQIVND (reference sequence).

This clonotype was detected many times. The rearrangement joins TRBV27 to TRBJ2-3, with 8 bases lining up with TRBD2. The V gene end was trimmed by 8 bases and the J gene end by 2 bases; junction bases not matched to a gene: 3. CDR3 length: 13 amino acids. CDR1 is MNHEY, CDR2 SMNVEV, per germline (reference sequence). The CDR3 bases are TGTGCCAGCCGGCGGGGGGTCACAGATACGCAGTATTTT. It specifies CASRRGVTDTQYF.

This clonotype was seen ten or more times. The V call is TRBV6-1, the J call TRBJ2-1; D gene ambiguous. Germline assignment: CDR1 MNHNS and CDR2 SASEGT. This CDR3 has 13 amino acids. Trimming cost V 6 bases and J 0 bases, with 6 bases left between them. This chain's CDR3 is CASRGISYNEQFF. As DNA, the CDR3 is TGTGCCAGCAGGGGAATCTCCTACAATGAGCAGTTCTTC.

This clonotype was detected only a few times. This rearrangement joins TRBV28 to TRBJ2-4, with D perhaps matching TRBD2 (5 bases). With 1 base removed from V and 3 bases from J, the gap between germline ends came to 10 bases. This CDR3 contains 15 residues. CDR1 is MDHEN, CDR2 SYDVKM, per germline. The CDR3 nucleotides read TGTGCCAGCAGTTTATACTTTCGGGGCAAAAACATTCAGTACTTC. Translated: CASSLYFRGKNIQYF.

This clonotype has a handful of counts. The CDR3 DNA reads TGTGCCAGTAGTATTAGGGCAGGGGGCTTATTACGGGAGCTGTTTTTT. Residues: CASSIRAGGLLRELFF. The genes are TRBV19 and TRBJ2-2; 8 positions agree with TRBD1. The V and J ends lost 3 bases and 9 bases, in that order; junction bases with no gene match: 12. The CDR3 spans 16 residues. Germline-derived CDR1 and CDR2 are LNHDA and SQIVND (reference sequence).

This clonotype was seen a handful of times. The chain links TRBV19 to TRBJ2-1, with 9 bases that match TRBD2. CDR3 size: 15 residues. CDR1 is LNHDA and CDR2 is SQIVND in the germline V gene (reference sequence). Unmatched junction bases numbered 5, after V lost 3 bases and J lost 5 bases. CDR3 nucleotides: TGTGCCAGTAGTATCAGCGGGGGGCCTCACAATGAGCAGTTCTTC. The encoded protein is CASSISGGPHNEQFF.

There are a few counts of this clonotype. The rearrangement links TRBV24-1 to TRBJ2-5; TRBD2 is a possible D gene (6 bases). The germline V gene has CDR1 KGHDR and CDR2 SFDVKD. The CDR3 has 15 amino acids. V was pared by 9 bases and J by 3 bases, with 19 bases between. The CDR3 coding sequence is TGTGCCACCGGAGGGAAGTCCCCGGGGGAAGAGACCCAGTACTTC. Its protein product is CATGGKSPGEETQYF.

A word on this clonotype: A read error may be the cause here, since a much bigger clone is one base away. This chain uses TRBV14 with TRBJ2-1; D not certain. The germline gives CDR1 SGHDN, CDR2 FVKESK. The CDR3 sequence is 15 residues long. The CDR3 protein is CASSQAHLVYSEQFF. CDR3 nucleotides: TGTGCCAGCAGCCAAGCCCACCTAGTCTACAGTGAGCAGTTCTTC.

In this sample, this clonotype turned up many times. This rearrangement joins TRBV12-5 to TRBJ2-1, with 10 positions matching TRBD2. V dropped 8 bases and J dropped 5; count of bases not matched to a gene: 9. Germline V CDR1 and CDR2: LGHNT, FRNRAP. There are 15 residues in the CDR3. CDR3 DNA: TGTGCTAGTTGCTCCGAGCGGGGGGGAAACAATGAGCAGTTCTTC. This sequence encodes CASCSERGGNNEQFF.

The sample holds many counts of this clonotype. V is TRBV12-5 and J is TRBJ1-1, with TRBD1 as a possible D gene (5 bases). Germline V gives CDR1 LGHNT, CDR2 FRNRAP. This CDR3 has 13 amino acids. V was pared by 4 bases and J by 5 bases, with 11 bases between. The CDR3 DNA sequence: TGTGCTAGTGGTTCCCCCGGGGGGACTGAAGCTTTCTTT. It encodes CASGSPGGTEAFF.

This clonotype was counted only a few times. This chain uses TRBV10-3 with TRBJ1-1; TRBD1 is a possible D gene (5 bases). CDR1 is ENHRY, CDR2 SYGVKD, per germline. V was cut by 5 bases and J by 1 base, with 14 bases left in between. The CDR3 sequence is 15 residues long. The CDR3 protein is CAISHPQRGNTEAFF. CDR3 DNA sequence: TGTGCCATCAGTCATCCTCAGAGGGGGAACACTGAAGCTTTCTTT.

The chain recombines TRBV2 with TRBJ2-6; D is unclear. CDR3 length: 15 residues. Trimming took 10 bases from V and 0 from J, leaving 13 bases between them. Germline-derived CDR1 and CDR2 are SNHLY and FYNNEI. In DNA, the CDR3 is TGTGCCACCGTGGACGGTCCCTCTGGGGCCAACGTCCTGACTTTC. It specifies CATVDGPSGANVLTF.

The chain recombines TRBV29-1 with TRBJ2-7, with 7 bases identical to TRBD1. CDR1 is SQVTM, CDR2 ANQGSEA, per germline. V lost 6 bases, J lost 2 bases, and 7 bases stayed unmatched. The CDR3 contains 13 residues. CDR3 coding DNA: TGCAGCGTCGAGCGGCAGGGGGCCTACGAGCAGTACTTC. It translates to CSVERQGAYEQYF.

This clonotype was seen more than once but under ten times. The chain couples TRBV4-1 to TRBJ1-2, with D unclear. The V gene lost 0 bases and the J gene lost 4 bases, with 6 bases spanning the gap. Germline V gene data show CDR1 as MGHRA and CDR2 as YSYEKL. This CDR3 spans 13 amino acids. The CDR3 loop is CASSQEPGYGYTF. DNA for the CDR3: TGCGCCAGCAGCCAAGAGCCGGGCTATGGCTACACCTTC.

Concerning this clonotype: This may be a read error, as it is one base from a much larger clone. The CDR3 loop reads CASSFPGYSGHTIYF. The CDR3 DNA follows: TGTGCCAGCAGCTTTCCGGGGTACTCTGGACACACCATATATTTT. The chain combines TRBV7-4 with TRBJ1-3; D call uncertain. The V gene's germline CDR1 is SGHVT and CDR2 SQSDAQ. The CDR3 contains 15 residues.